This TCR beta chain was captured in a study of CD8+ T cells in alopecia areata (dated by TCRdb to the late 2010s). For the study in its entirety: The treated patients, all with moderate-to-severe alopecia areata, were enrolled in an open-label pilot trial of oral tofacitinib given at 5 to 10 mg twice daily. Patients received tofacitinib for 6 to 18 months and were then followed off drug for 6 months to check for delayed response and recurrence. The SALT score, which quantifies the percentage of affected scalp surface area, was used to measure disease severity in treated patients. High-throughput TCRbeta sequencing was used to examine T cell clonal expansion in alopecia areata in both the C3H/HeJ mouse model and human patients. On the human side, TCRbeta sequencing was run on scalp tissue and on sorted CD4+ and CD8+ peripheral blood T cells from healthy controls and from alopecia areata patients with either patchy or totalis/universalis disease. Patients on tofacitinib were biopsied at baseline and after 4 and 24 weeks of treatment, and several of the patients also had a later scalp biopsy. Scalp clonality was compared across normal scalp (n=4), patchy alopecia areata scalp (n=8), and alopecia totalis/universalis scalp (n=8). RNA was obtained with the PAXgene miRNA kit for fixed scalp, the miRNeasy kit for PBMCs, and the RNeasy kit for mouse skin. immunoSEQ multiplex PCR using 35 Vbeta forward primers and 13 Jbeta reverse primers was used to amplify TCRbeta CDR3 regions. Results the study describes overall, beyond this receptor: Many expanded lesional clones were found to persist in scalp and blood during tofacitinib treatment, and relapse after treatment cessation may be partly explained by this persistence. TCR sequences shared between patients were less clear than in mice, possibly partly because of HLA diversity in the patient population. Tofacitinib significantly decreased scalp clonality and the number of expanded CD8+ clones among the top 100 scalp clones. Compared with normal scalp, lesional scalp, particularly in alopecia totalis/universalis, had higher clonality and more expanded CD8+ clones, which suggests antigenic drive. Unlike mouse skin, which is dominated by gammadelta T cells, normal human skin has resident alphabeta T cells that are also sequenced, and this complicates analysis of the scalp TCR repertoire. The treated cohort was small, with a single nonresponder, so links between baseline CD8+ expansion and response need larger studies.

Interpreted using the paper, the treatment or condition label stands for: oral pan-JAK inhibitor, 5-10 mg twice daily. From alopecia areata patients, peripheral blood was collected along with lesional scalp punch biopsies. PBMCs were isolated by density centrifugation and stained for CD3, CD4 and CD8, after which CD4+ and CD8+ T cells were sorted on a FACSAria. From a lookup of the germline V gene (reference sequence), CDR1 and CDR2 are SSHAT and FNYEAQ. Counted from cysteine to phenylalanine, this CDR3 has 16 amino acids. The read is trimmed to its CDR3 DNA, 48 bases read in frame from base 1. This clone was counted between two and nine times. It lacks a known antigen. At one end the junction does not follow the germline gene, possibly because of a read error. Libraries were prepared through the immunoSEQ multiplex PCR assay. RNA was extracted from all samples and reverse transcribed into cDNA as template for TCR sequencing. First-strand cDNA was synthesized using SuperScript III with a 2:1 mix of oligo-dT and random hexamers. Amplification bias was assessed with a synthetic immune receptor repertoire, and residual bias was removed computationally. The source study handled its data this way. Raw reads were preprocessed to remove errors, and CDR3 was defined according to IMGT conventions as the region from the conserved cysteine to phenylalanine. Clonality was computed as 1 minus the Shannon entropy, with the entropy normalized by log2 of the number of productive unique TCRs. Whether each scalp clone was CD4 or CD8 was inferred by checking scalp TCRbeta sequences against the CD4 and CD8 repertoires from sorted blood. TCRdb took this table from immuneACCESS and kept in-frame rearrangements with V and J called. Such tables lack part of the clones; where checked against another copy, unresolved V genes explain under half of the gap, and the rest is unexplained. From that table come the V and J calls and clone size; the DNA was used to work out D and trimming. The sample has over 250,000 clones on record, roughly 60% of them singletons. More than 0.85% of the sample rests with the top ten.

The clonotype comes from a human donor with alopecia areata. This chain is built from TRBV7-7 and TRBJ2-2, with 7 middle bases fitting TRBD2. The material was CD4+ T cells sorted from blood, obtained at approximately week 51, from a patient treated with tofacitinib. The CDR3 in this case is CASSFASGANTGELFF. DNA sequence: TGTGCTAGCAGCTTCGCGAGCGGGGCGAACACCGGGGAGCTGTTTTTT.